The 32 T cell receptor beta chains presented below share a single source sample, sequenced in a study of blood T cell repertoires in COVID-19. Produced via immunoSEQ multiplex PCR; TCRdb's table is partial and in-frame only. Of about 250,000 clones in the sample, about 88% were seen once. The specimen was PBMCs or T cells enriched from blood (not recorded which). The receptors were gathered from a woman in her 50s who had recovered from COVID-19.

The rearrangement uses TRBV19 and TRBJ2-1, with 8 positions matching TRBD2. V was pared by 6 bases and J by 8 bases, with 9 bases of the junction left unmatched. Germline CDR1 and CDR2: LNHDA and SQIVND (reference sequence). This CDR3 contains 14 residues. CDR3 DNA: TGTGCCAGTAGATGGACTAGCCCTCAAGATGAGCAGTTCTTC. Protein sequence: CASRWTSPQDEQFF.

The chain couples TRBV6-5 to TRBJ2-7; the match to TRBD2 covers 10 bases. The CDR3 spans 15 residues. With 6 bases clipped from V and 6 bases from J, the junction kept 11 bases outside the gene matches. Germline CDR1 reads MNHEY; CDR2 reads SVGAGI. CDR3 sequence reads: CASSFAIAGGREQYF. As DNA, the CDR3 is TGTGCCAGCAGCTTCGCAATAGCGGGAGGTCGCGAGCAGTACTTC.

The V gene is TRBV28, the J gene TRBJ1-1; tentative D call: TRBD1 (5 bases). The CDR3 contains 14 residues. Trimming shortened V by 5 bases and J by 3 bases, and 13 bases separated the two germline ends. CDR1 MDHEN and CDR2 SYDVKM come from the germline V gene. The CDR3 region is CASSPAGAYTEAFF. Here the CDR3 DNA reads TGTGCCAGCAGTCCCGCTGGGGCCTACACTGAAGCTTTCTTT.

J is TRBJ1-1 and V is TRBV7-2; D is uncertain. The CDR3 contains 12 residues. Trimming left V 5 bases short and J 9 bases short, with 13 bases between. Looked up from germline, CDR1 is SGHTA and CDR2 is FQGNSA. The CDR3 DNA sequence: TGTGCCAGCAGCCCAGACGGCGGGAAAGCTTTCTTT. Protein product: CASSPDGGKAFF.

This chain links TRBV5-6 with TRBJ2-7; 7 positions agree with TRBD2. Looked up from germline, CDR1 is SGHDT and CDR2 is YYEEEE. V was clipped by 6 bases and J by 3 bases; unmatched bases: 9. The CDR3 contains 14 residues. The CDR3 loop reads CASTPAGRVYEQYF. The CDR3 DNA follows: TGTGCCAGCACCCCCGCGGGGAGGGTCTACGAGCAGTACTTC.

The V call is TRBV5-1, the J call TRBJ2-2; 13 positions match TRBD2. The CDR3 consists of 18 residues. J gave up 3 bases and V 4 bases, and 9 bases lay outside the gene matches. The germline V gene has CDR1 SGHRS and CDR2 YFSETQ. CDR3 nucleotide sequence: TGCGCCAGCAGCCCAGAAACTAGCGGGAGGGCAGACACCGGGGAGCTGTTTTTT. The encoded protein is CASSPETSGRADTGELFF.

This clone was seen more than once but under ten times. Other DNA sequences in the sample encode the same CDR3. The chain links TRBV13 to TRBJ2-1, with D possibly being TRBD2 (6 bases). The germline V and J ends were trimmed by 3 bases and 7 bases, with 7 bases remaining between them. The CDR3 length is 12 residues. Germline V gene lookup returns CDR1 PRHDT and CDR2 FYEKMQ (reference sequence). DNA for the CDR3: TGTGCCAGCAGCTTTAGCGGTAATGAGCAGTTCTTC. This sequence encodes CASSFSGNEQFF.

The chain combines TRBV6-5 with TRBJ2-7; possible D gene TRBD1, 5 bases. Germline loops: CDR1 MNHEY, CDR2 SVGAGI. Trimming stripped 5 bases from V and 0 bases from J, with 11 bases between. The CDR3 consists of 14 residues. The CDR3 DNA reads TGTGCCAGCAGTCGGACACAGAGCTCCTACGAGCAGTACTTC. As protein: CASSRTQSSYEQYF.

The chain has TRBV5-6 and TRBJ2-7; 10 nucleotides align to TRBD2. The germline V gene encodes CDR1 SGHDT and CDR2 YYEEEE. The CDR3 totals 15 residues. V gave up 6 bases and J gave up 2 bases; unmatched junction bases: 8. Here the CDR3 reads CASNHGLAATYEQYF. CDR3 sequence (DNA): TGTGCCAGCAACCACGGACTAGCGGCCACCTACGAGCAGTACTTC.

The genes are TRBV28 and TRBJ1-5, with D unresolved. The germline CDR1 and CDR2 sequences are MDHEN and SYDVKM. The CDR3 length is 12 residues. V lost 5 bases to trimming and J lost 4 bases, with 6 bases between them. This chain's CDR3 is CASSPVNQPQHF. The CDR3, as DNA: TGTGCCAGCAGTCCAGTAAATCAGCCCCAGCATTTT.

V gene TRBV5-4 combines with J gene TRBJ2-7; D gene uncertain. The CDR3 runs to 14 residues. Trimming shortened V by 3 bases and J by 6 bases, and 16 bases separated the two germline ends. In germline, CDR1 is SGHNT, CDR2 YYREEE (reference sequence). The CDR3 protein is CASSSPQGDAEQYF. The CDR3 region has the DNA TGTGCCAGCAGCTCCCCCCAAGGAGACGCCGAGCAGTACTTC.

This sequence joins TRBV28 and TRBJ2-7, with a weak D call TRBD2 (6 bases). V gave up 5 bases and J gave up 0 bases, with 11 bases separating them. Per the germline V gene, CDR1 is MDHEN and CDR2 is SYDVKM. The CDR3 spans 14 residues. The CDR3 loop is CASSLTRSSYEQYF. CDR3 coding DNA: TGTGCCAGCAGTCTGACTAGGTCCTCCTACGAGCAGTACTTC.

This clone was counted a single time. The gene calls are TRBV2 and TRBJ2-7; 8 nucleotides match TRBD1. The CDR3 is made up of 12 amino acids. J was trimmed by 4 bases and V by 6 bases; bases with no gene match: 2. Germline-derived CDR1 and CDR2 are SNHLY and FYNNEI. CDR3: CASRTGVYEQYF. CDR3 nucleotides: TGTGCCAGCAGGACAGGGGTTTACGAGCAGTACTTC.

The chain links TRBV11-3 to TRBJ2-1, with 8 bases identical to TRBD2. Looked up from germline, CDR1 is SGHNT and CDR2 is YENEEA. Unmatched junction bases numbered 9, after V lost 4 bases and J lost 10 bases. The CDR3 runs 14 residues. CDR3 nucleotide sequence: TGTGCCAGCAGCTCAGGCAGCGGGAGTCGCGAGCAGTTCTTC. This sequence encodes CASSSGSGSREQFF.

V usage is TRBV7-2 and J usage is TRBJ1-2, with 11 bases fitting TRBD1. The V and J ends lost 5 bases and 3 bases, in that order; junction bases with no gene match: 5. From germline, CDR1 is SGHTA and CDR2 FQGNSA. This CDR3 spans 15 amino acids. CDR3 protein: CASSPRTGGDYGYTF. The DNA for the CDR3 is TGTGCCAGCAGCCCTCGGACAGGGGGCGACTATGGCTACACCTTC. Full variable domain (missing parts from reference TRBV7-2 and TRBJ1-2): GAGVSQSPSNKVTEKGKDVELRCDPISGHTALYWYRQSLGQGLEFLIYFQGNSAPDKSGLPSDRFSAERTGGSVSTLTIQRTQQEDSAVYLCASSPRTGGDYGYTFGSGTRLTVV.

The chain recombines TRBV18 with TRBJ2-7; TRBD1 might be the D (6 bases). The length of the CDR3 is 16 residues. With 2 bases removed from V and 6 bases from J, the gap between germline ends came to 20 bases. In germline, CDR1 is KGHSH, CDR2 LQKENI. CDR3 sequence (DNA): TGTGCCAGCTCACCAAAGGGTTCCAGGGGTCCCTCCGAGCAGTACTTC. Translated: CASSPKGSRGPSEQYF.

The V call is TRBV4-1, the J call TRBJ1-6; D is possibly TRBD1 (5 bases). Germline CDR1 is MGHRA and CDR2 is YSYEKL. Trimming cost V 3 bases and J 10 bases, with 19 bases left between them. The CDR3 loop spans 16 amino acids. The CDR3 loop is CASSHPSVRVWSPLHF. CDR3 bases: TGCGCCAGCAGCCATCCCTCGGTCAGGGTCTGGTCACCCCTCCACTTT.

This clone has just one count. The chain joins TRBV19 to TRBJ1-2, with 9 bases identical to TRBD1. CDR1 and CDR2 (germline): LNHDA, SQIVND (reference sequence). The CDR3 contains 13 residues. The junction had 5 bases not matched to a gene; V was cut back by 6 bases and J by 6 bases. CDR3 residues: CASRGQGSHGYTF. Written as DNA, the CDR3 is TGTGCCAGTAGGGGACAGGGATCGCATGGCTACACCTTC.

V gene TRBV11-2 combines with J gene TRBJ1-5; D call uncertain. Germline values: CDR1 SGHAT, CDR2 FQNNGV. The CDR3 has 13 residues. Trimming shortened V by 1 base and J by 3 bases, and 4 bases separated the two germline ends. CDR3 nucleotide sequence: TGTGCCAGCAGCTTAGTATTCAATCAGCCCCAGCATTTT. Residues: CASSLVFNQPQHF.

A note on this clone: Other DNA sequences in this specimen translate into the identical CDR3. V is TRBV28 and J is TRBJ1-5; TRBD1 matches 8 bases. The CDR3 is 15 amino acids. The V gene's germline CDR1 is MDHEN and CDR2 SYDVKM. With 6 bases clipped from V and 2 bases from J, the junction kept 6 bases outside the gene matches. CDR3 amino acids: CASSAGGGGNQPQHF. The CDR3 DNA is TGTGCCAGCAGCGCAGGGGGCGGGGGCAATCAGCCCCAGCATTTT. The full variable domain, rest sourced from reference TRBV28 and TRBJ1-5, is DVKVTQSSRYLVKRTGEKVFLECVQDMDHENMFWYRQDPGLGLRLIYFSYDVKMKEKGDIPEGYSVSREKKERFSLILESASTNQTSMYLCASSAGGGGNQPQHFGDGTRLSIL.

V usage is TRBV5-5 and J usage is TRBJ2-5; 7 bases line up with TRBD2. V lost 2 bases and J lost 5; bases outside the gene matches: 12. The CDR3 covers 16 residues. In germline, CDR1 is SGHKS, CDR2 YYEKEE (reference sequence). The CDR3 is CASSFPRAGAGETQYF. CDR3 coding DNA: TGTGCCAGCAGCTTTCCCCGCGCGGGAGCTGGGGAGACCCAGTACTTC.

This chain uses TRBV27 with TRBJ2-7; 8 bases map to TRBD1. There are 13 residues in the CDR3. Germline V lookup: CDR1 MNHEY, CDR2 SMNVEV (reference sequence). Unmatched junction bases numbered 5, after V lost 5 bases and J lost 5 bases. The CDR3 sequence: CASSRDRRHEQYF. The CDR3 DNA reads as TGTGCCAGCAGTCGGGACAGGAGACACGAGCAGTACTTC.

This chain connects TRBV27 to TRBJ1-3; D uncertain. Per the germline V gene, CDR1 is MNHEY and CDR2 is SMNVEV (reference sequence). The V end lost 3 bases, the J end lost 0 bases, and 9 bases lay between the germline ends. This CDR3 region has 15 residues. The CDR3 spells CASSLSRNSGNTIYF. CDR3 nucleotide sequence: TGTGCCAGCAGTTTGTCCAGAAACTCTGGAAACACCATATATTTT.

The CDR3 reads CASSAGDLNTEAFF. CDR3 coding DNA: TGCGCCAGCAGCGCAGGCGATTTGAACACTGAAGCTTTCTTT. The gene calls are TRBV5-1 and TRBJ1-1; D is uncertain. The CDR3 length is 14 residues. Germline V gene data show CDR1 as SGHRS and CDR2 as YFSETQ. The germline V and J ends were trimmed by 4 bases and 0 bases, with 10 bases remaining between them.

The chain has TRBV19 and TRBJ1-1, with 8 bases matching TRBD1. There are 14 residues in the CDR3. J gave up 5 bases and V 2 bases, and 4 bases lay outside the gene matches. Per germline, CDR1 LNHDA and CDR2 SQIVND (reference sequence). The DNA of the CDR3 is TGTGCCAGTAGTATATCAGGGGGCCGGACTGAAGCTTTCTTT. Encoded protein: CASSISGGRTEAFF.

This sequence joins TRBV9 and TRBJ1-6, with 8 bases that match TRBD1. V lost 5 bases to trimming and J lost 9 bases; unmatched junction nucleotides: 10. This CDR3 is built from 15 residues. Germline assignment: CDR1 SGDLS and CDR2 YYNGEE. CDR3 in DNA: TGTGCCAGCAGATCCGGACAGGGCTCTACTTCACCCCTCCACTTT. It translates to CASRSGQGSTSPLHF.

The chain links TRBV5-6 to TRBJ1-4, with D unresolved. CDR1 is SGHDT and CDR2 is YYEEEE in the germline V gene. This CDR3 has 12 residues. The germline V and J ends were trimmed by 0 bases and 8 bases, with 5 bases remaining between them. The CDR3 region is CASSLGGEKLFF. The CDR3, as DNA: TGTGCCAGCAGCTTGGGTGGCGAAAAACTGTTTTTT. The full variable domain, with the rest looked up from reference TRBV5-6 and TRBJ1-4, is DAGVTQSPTHLIKTRGQQVTLRCSPKSGHDTVSWYQQALGQGPQFIFQYYEEEERQRGNFPDRFSGHQFPNYSSELNVNALLLGDSALYLCASSLGGEKLFFGSGTQLSVL.

The gene calls are TRBV9 and TRBJ2-1; 7 nucleotides match TRBD1. The germline CDR1 and CDR2 sequences are SGDLS and YYNGEE. The CDR3 totals 16 residues. The ends lost 4 bases at V and 2 bases at J; junction bases unmatched: 9. The CDR3 sequence: CASSPTEGATYNEQFF. Here the CDR3 DNA reads TGTGCCAGCAGCCCTACCGAGGGGGCCACCTACAATGAGCAGTTCTTC.

This chain links TRBV5-1 with TRBJ1-1, with 7 bases fitting TRBD1. The V and J ends lost 1 base and 0 bases, in that order; junction bases with no gene match: 6. This CDR3 comprises 16 residues. Germline loops: CDR1 SGHRS, CDR2 YFSETQ. CDR3 loop: CASSLLQGGLNTEAFF. The CDR3 DNA follows: TGCGCCAGCAGCTTGTTGCAGGGGGGATTGAACACTGAAGCTTTCTTT.

The rearrangement uses TRBV28 and TRBJ1-4, with 10 nucleotides matching TRBD1. Germline-derived CDR1 and CDR2 are MDHEN and SYDVKM. V shed 8 bases and J 6 bases; nucleotides not matched to a gene: 9. The CDR3 contains 15 residues. CDR3 amino acids: CASSESGQGYEKLFF. CDR3 coding DNA: TGTGCCAGCTCTGAGTCGGGACAGGGGTATGAAAAACTGTTTTTT.

The chain recombines TRBV5-5 with TRBJ1-3; D is uncertain. The CDR3 loop spans 14 amino acids. CDR1 and CDR2 (germline): SGHKS, YYEKEE (reference sequence). Trimming stripped 5 bases from V and 0 bases from J, with 9 bases between. The CDR3 here is CASSQEPSGNTIYF. The CDR3 nucleotides are TGTGCCAGCAGTCAGGAACCCTCTGGAAACACCATATATTTT.

The V gene is TRBV29-1, the J gene TRBJ1-1; no clear D gene. The V gene's germline CDR1 is SQVTM and CDR2 ANQGSEA. The CDR3 spans 14 residues. V was clipped by 4 bases and J by 0 bases, with 12 bases between them. The CDR3 here is CSVAKKPMNTEAFF. The CDR3 DNA follows: TGCAGCGTTGCCAAAAAGCCCATGAACACTGAAGCTTTCTTT.